This T cell receptor beta chain originates from a study of CD8 T cells in Susac syndrome. Background on the study: Sequenced Susac syndrome patients included five or six with active disease and under ten who were in remission.

V was trimmed by 5 bases and J by 3 bases, leaving 17 bases between them. The CDR3 totals 15 residues. RNA amounts of about 0.5 to 1 ug underwent reverse transcription with random hexamers. TCRdb reanalysed the immunoSEQ multiplex PCR reads using MiXCR and keeps one entry per CDR3 protein. The sample has 200,000 to 300,000 distinct CDR3 sequences, about 96% seen once; the top ten hold approximately 0.1%. Recently defined diagnostic criteria classed the Susac syndrome patients as definite or probable. The gene calls are TRBV12-3 or TRBV12-4 and TRBJ2-7; weak D call: TRBD2 (6 bases). Input material: CD4+ T cells from PBMCs. This TCR was sampled from a human donor with Susac syndrome. The CDR3 here is CASSTKGAGFYEQYF. For the CDR3, the DNA is TGTGCCAGCAGTACGAAAGGGGCGGGGTTCTACGAGCAGTACTTC.